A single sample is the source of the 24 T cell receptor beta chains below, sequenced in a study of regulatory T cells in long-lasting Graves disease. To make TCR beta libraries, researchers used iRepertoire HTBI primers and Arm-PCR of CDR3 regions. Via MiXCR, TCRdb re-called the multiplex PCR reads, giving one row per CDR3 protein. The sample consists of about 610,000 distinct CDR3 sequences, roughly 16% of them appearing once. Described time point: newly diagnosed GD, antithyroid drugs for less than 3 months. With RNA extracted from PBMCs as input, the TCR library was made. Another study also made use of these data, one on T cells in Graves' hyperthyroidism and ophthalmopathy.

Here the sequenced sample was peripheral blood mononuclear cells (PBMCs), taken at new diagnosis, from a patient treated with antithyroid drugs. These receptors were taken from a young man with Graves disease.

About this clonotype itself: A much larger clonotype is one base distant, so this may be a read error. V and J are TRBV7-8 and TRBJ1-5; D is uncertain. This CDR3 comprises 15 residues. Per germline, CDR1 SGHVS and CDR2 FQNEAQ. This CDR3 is CASSSGAYGNQSQHF. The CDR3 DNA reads TGTGCCAGCAGCTCGGGAGCGTATGGCAATCAGTCCCAGCATTTT.

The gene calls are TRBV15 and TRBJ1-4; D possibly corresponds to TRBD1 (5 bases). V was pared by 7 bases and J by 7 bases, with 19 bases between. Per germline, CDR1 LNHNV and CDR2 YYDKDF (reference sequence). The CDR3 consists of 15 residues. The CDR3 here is CATNTTGLLAEKLFF. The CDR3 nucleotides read TGTGCCACCAACACCACAGGCTTATTGGCTGAAAAACTGTTTTTT.

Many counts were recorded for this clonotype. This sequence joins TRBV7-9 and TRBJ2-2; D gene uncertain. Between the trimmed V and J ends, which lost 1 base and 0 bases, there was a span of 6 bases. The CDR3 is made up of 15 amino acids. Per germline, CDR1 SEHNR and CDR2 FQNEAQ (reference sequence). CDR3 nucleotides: TGTGCCAGCAGCTTAGAGAATACGAACACCGGGGAGCTGTTTTTT. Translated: CASSLENTNTGELFF. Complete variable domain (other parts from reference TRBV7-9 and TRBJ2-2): DTGVSQNPRHKITKRGQNVTFRCDPISEHNRLYWYRQTLGQGPEFLTYFQNEAQLEKSRLLSDRFSAERPKGSFSTLEIQRTEQGDSAMYLCASSLENTNTGELFFGEGSRLTVL.

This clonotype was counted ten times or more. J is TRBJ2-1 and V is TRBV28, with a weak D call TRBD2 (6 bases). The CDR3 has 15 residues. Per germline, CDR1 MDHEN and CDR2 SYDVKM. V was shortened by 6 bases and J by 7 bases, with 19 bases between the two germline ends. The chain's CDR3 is CASSHRLVRANEQFF. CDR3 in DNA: TGTGCCAGCAGCCATCGACTAGTCAGGGCTAATGAGCAGTTCTTC. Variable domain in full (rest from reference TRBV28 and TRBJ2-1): DVKVTQSSRYLVKRTGEKVFLECVQDMDHENMFWYRQDPGLGLRLIYFSYDVKMKEKGDIPEGYSVSREKKERFSLILESASTNQTSMYLCASSHRLVRANEQFFGPGTRLTVL.

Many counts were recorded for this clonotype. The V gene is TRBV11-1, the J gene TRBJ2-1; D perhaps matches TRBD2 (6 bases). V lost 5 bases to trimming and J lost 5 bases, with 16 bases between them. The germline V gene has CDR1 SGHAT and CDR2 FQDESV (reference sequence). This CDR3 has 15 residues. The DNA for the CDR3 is TGTGCCAGCAGCCAAGCAGGACTACCTAACAATGAGCAGTTCTTC. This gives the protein CASSQAGLPNNEQFF.

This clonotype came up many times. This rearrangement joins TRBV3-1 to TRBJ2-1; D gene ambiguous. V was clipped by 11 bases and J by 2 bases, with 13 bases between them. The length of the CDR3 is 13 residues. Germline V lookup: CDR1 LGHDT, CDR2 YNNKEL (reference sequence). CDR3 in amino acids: CAPGPTAYNEQFF. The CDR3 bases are TGTGCCCCTGGGCCGACCGCCTACAATGAGCAGTTCTTC.

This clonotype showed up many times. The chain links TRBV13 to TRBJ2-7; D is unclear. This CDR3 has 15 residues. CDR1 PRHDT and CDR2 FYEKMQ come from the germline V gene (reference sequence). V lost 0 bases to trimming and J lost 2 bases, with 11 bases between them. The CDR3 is CASSLGQDLTYEQYF. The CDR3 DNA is TGTGCCAGCAGCTTAGGCCAGGATCTCACCTACGAGCAGTACTTC.

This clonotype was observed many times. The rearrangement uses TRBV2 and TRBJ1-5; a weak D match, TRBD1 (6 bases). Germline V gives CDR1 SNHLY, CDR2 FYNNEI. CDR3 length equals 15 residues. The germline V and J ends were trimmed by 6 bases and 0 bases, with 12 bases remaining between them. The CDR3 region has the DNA TGTGCCAGCAGAAGGACAGACTTTAGCAATCAGCCCCAGCATTTT. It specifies CASRRTDFSNQPQHF.

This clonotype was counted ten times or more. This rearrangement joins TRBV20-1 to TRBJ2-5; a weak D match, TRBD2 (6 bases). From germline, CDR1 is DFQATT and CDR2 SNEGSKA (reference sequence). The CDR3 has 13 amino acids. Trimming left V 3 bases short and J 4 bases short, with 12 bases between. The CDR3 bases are TGCAGTGCTAGGTCGGGAGCAGTAGAGACCCAGTACTTC. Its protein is CSARSGAVETQYF.

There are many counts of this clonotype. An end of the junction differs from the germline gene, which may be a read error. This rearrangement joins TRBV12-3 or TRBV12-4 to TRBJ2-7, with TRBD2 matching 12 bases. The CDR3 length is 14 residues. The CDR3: CASSLAGGPDEQYF. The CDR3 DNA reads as TGTGCCAGCAGTCTAGCGGGAGGGCCTGACGAGCAGTACTTC.

CDR3 amino acids: CASSQPSSTQTQYF. In DNA form, the CDR3 reads TGCGCCAGCAGCCAACCCTCTAGCACGCAGACCCAGTACTTC. The chain couples TRBV4-1 to TRBJ2-5; D is possibly TRBD2 (5 bases). The CDR3 has 14 amino acids. Germline CDR1 is MGHRA and CDR2 is YSYEKL. Trimming stripped 2 bases from V and 6 bases from J, with 13 bases between.

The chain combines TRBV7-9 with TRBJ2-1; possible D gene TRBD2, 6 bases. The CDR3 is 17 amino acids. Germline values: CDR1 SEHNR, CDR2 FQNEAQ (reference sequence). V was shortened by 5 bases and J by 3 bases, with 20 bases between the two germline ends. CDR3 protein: CASSRLPGDSLYNEQFF. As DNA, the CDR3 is TGTGCCAGCAGCCGACTCCCTGGGGACTCGCTCTACAATGAGCAGTTCTTC.

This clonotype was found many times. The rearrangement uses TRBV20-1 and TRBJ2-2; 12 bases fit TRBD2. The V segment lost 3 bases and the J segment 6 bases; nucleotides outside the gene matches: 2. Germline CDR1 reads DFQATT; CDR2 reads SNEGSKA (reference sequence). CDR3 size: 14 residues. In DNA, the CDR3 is TGCAGTGCTAGGACTAGCGGGAGTTCCGGGGAGCTGTTTTTT. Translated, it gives CSARTSGSSGELFF.

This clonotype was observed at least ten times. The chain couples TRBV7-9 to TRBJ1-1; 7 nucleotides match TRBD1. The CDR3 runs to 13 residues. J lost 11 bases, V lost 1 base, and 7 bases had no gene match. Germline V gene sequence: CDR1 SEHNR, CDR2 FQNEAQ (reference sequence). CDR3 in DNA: TGTGCCAGCAGCTTAGACAGGGGCAATGACGCTTTCTTT. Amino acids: CASSLDRGNDAFF.

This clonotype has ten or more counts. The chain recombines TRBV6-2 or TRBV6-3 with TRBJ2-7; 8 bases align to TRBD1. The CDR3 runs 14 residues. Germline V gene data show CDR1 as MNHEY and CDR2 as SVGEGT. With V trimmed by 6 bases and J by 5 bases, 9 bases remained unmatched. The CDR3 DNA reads TGTGCCAGCAGACAGATGGACAGGGTAGACGAGCAGTACTTC. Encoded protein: CASRQMDRVDEQYF.

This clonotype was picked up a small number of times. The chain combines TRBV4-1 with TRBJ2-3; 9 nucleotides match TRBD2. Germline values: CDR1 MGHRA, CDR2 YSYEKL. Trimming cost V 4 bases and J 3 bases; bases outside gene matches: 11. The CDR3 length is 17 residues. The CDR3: CASSRETSGLGTDTQYF. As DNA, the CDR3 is TGCGCCAGCAGCCGAGAGACTAGCGGCCTGGGTACAGATACGCAGTATTTT.

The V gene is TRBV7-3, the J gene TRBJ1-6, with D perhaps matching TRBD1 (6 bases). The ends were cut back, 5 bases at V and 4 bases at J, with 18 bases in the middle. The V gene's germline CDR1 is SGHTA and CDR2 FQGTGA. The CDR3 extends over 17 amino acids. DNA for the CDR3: TGTGCCAGCAGCCCCCCGAGGAACAGGGCTTATAATTCACCCCTCCACTTT. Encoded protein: CASSPPRNRAYNSPLHF.

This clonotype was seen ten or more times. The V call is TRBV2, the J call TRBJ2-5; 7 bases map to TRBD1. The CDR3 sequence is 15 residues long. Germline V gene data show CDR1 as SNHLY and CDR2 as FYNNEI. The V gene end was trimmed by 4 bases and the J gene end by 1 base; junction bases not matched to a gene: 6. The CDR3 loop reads CASSGPTGSQETQYF. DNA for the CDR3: TGTGCCAGCAGTGGTCCGACAGGGAGCCAAGAGACCCAGTACTTC.

In DNA form, the CDR3 reads TGTGCCACCGGGACGGATCCGAACAGCGACCCAATAAAAAAAAACATTCAGTACTTC. Its protein product is CATGTDPNSDPIKKNIQYF. This chain uses TRBV15 with TRBJ2-4; D possibly uses TRBD1 or TRBD2 (5 bases each). V lost 8 bases and J lost 4, with 30 bases in between. Per germline, CDR1 LNHNV and CDR2 YYDKDF (reference sequence). The length of the CDR3 is 19 residues.

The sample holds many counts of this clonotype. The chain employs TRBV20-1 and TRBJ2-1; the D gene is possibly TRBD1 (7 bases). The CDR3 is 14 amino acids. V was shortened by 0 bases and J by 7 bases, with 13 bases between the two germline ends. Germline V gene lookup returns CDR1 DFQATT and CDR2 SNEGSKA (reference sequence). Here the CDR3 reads CSARDPPGGNEQFF. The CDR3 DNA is TGCAGTGCTAGAGACCCCCCAGGGGGGAATGAGCAGTTCTTC.

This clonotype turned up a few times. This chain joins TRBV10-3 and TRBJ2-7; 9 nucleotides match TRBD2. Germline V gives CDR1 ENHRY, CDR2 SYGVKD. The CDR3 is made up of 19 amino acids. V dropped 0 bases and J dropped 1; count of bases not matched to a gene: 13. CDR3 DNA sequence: TGTGCCATCAGTGAGTCGCGAAGTAGCGGGAGAGACCCTTCCTACGAGCAGTACTTC. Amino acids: CAISESRSSGRDPSYEQYF.

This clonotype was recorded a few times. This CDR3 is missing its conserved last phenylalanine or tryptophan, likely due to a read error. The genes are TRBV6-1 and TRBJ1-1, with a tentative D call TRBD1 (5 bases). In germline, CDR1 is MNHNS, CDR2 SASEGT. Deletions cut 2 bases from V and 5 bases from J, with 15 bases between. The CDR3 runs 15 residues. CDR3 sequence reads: CASSEHGGGGTEAFL. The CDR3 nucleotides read TGTGCCAGCAGTGAACACGGGGGAGGTGGGACTGAAGCTTTCCTT.

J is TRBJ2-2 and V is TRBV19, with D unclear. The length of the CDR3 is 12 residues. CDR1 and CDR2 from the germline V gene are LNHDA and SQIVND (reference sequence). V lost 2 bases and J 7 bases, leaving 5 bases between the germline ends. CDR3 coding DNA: TGTGCCAGTAGTATACTGGTCGGGGAGCTGTTTTTT. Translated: CASSILVGELFF.

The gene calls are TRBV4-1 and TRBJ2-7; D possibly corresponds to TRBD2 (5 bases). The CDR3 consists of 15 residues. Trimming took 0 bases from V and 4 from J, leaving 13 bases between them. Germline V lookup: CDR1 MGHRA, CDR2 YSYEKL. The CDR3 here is CASSQETTEGYEQYF. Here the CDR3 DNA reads TGCGCCAGCAGCCAAGAGACTACAGAAGGGTACGAGCAGTACTTC.